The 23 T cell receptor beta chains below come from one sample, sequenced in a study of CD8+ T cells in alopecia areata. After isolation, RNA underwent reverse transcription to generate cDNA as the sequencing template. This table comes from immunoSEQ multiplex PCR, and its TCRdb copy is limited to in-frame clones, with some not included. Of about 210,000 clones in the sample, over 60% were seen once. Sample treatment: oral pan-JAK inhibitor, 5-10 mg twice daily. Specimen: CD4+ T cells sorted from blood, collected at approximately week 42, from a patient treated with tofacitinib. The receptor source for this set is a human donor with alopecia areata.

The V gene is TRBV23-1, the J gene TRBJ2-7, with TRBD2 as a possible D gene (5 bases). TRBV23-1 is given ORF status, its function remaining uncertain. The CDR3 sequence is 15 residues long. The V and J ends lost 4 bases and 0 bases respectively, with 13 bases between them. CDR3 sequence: CASSLEALISYEQYF. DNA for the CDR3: TGCGCCAGCAGTCTGGAGGCTCTCATCTCCTACGAGCAGTACTTC.

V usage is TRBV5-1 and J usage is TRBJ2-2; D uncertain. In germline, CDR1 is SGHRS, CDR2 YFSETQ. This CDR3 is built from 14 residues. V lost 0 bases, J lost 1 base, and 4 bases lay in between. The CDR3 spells CASSLAVNTGELFF. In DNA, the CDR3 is TGCGCCAGCAGCTTGGCGGTGAACACCGGGGAGCTGTTTTTT.

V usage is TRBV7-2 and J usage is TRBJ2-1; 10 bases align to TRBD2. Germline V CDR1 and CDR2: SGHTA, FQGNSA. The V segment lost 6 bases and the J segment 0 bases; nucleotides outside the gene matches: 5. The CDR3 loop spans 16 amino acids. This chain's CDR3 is CASSISGGISYNEQFF. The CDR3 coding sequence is TGTGCCAGCAGTATTAGCGGGGGGATCTCCTACAATGAGCAGTTCTTC.

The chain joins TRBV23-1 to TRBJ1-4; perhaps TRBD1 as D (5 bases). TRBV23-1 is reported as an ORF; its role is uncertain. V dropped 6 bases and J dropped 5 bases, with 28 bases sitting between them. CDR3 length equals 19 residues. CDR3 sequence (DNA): TGCGCCAGCAGCCAAGATTCGGGGGATGGGGGTGGTAGGAATGAAAAACTGTTTTTT. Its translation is CASSQDSGDGGGRNEKLFF.

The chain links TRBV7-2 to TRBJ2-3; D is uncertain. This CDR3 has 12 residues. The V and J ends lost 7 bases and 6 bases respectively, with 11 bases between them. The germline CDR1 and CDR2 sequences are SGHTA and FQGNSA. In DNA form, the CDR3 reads TGTGCCAGCAACGCCCCCCCGGATACGCAGTATTTT. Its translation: CASNAPPDTQYF.

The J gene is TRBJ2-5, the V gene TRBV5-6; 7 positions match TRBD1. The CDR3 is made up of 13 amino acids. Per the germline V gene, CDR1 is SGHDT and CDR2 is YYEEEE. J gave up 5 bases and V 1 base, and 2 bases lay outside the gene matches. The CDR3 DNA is TGTGCCAGCAGCTTGACAGGGGTTGAGACCCAGTACTTC. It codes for CASSLTGVETQYF. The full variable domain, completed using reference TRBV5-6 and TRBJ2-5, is DAGVTQSPTHLIKTRGQQVTLRCSPKSGHDTVSWYQQALGQGPQFIFQYYEEEERQRGNFPDRFSGHQFPNYSSELNVNALLLGDSALYLCASSLTGVETQYFGPGTRLLVL.

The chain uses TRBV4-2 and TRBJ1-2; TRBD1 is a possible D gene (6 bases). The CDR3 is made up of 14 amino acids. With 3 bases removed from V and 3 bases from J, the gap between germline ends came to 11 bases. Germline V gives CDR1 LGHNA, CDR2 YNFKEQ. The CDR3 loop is CASSQPDSDYGYTF. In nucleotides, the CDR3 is TGTGCCAGCAGCCAGCCGGACAGCGACTATGGCTACACCTTC.

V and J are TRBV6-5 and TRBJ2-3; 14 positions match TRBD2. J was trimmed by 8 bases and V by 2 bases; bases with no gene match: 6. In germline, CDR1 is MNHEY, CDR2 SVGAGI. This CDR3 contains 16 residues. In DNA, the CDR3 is TGTGCCAGCAGTTACGGCCCGACTAGCGGGGGGGCTACGCAGTATTTT. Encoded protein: CASSYGPTSGGATQYF.

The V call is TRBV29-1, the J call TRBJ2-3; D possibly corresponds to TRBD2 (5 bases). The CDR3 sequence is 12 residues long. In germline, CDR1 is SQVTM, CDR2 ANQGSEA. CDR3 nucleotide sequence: TGCACGTCAGGAGCGGGCACAGATACGCAGTATTTT. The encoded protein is CTSGAGTDTQYF.

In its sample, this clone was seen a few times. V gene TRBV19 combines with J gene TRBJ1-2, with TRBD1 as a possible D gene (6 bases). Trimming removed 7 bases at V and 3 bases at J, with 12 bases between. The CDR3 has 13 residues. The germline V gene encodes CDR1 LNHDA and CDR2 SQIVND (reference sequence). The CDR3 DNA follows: TGTGCCAGTACCAGGGGCGGGTACTATGGCTACACCTTC. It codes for CASTRGGYYGYTF.

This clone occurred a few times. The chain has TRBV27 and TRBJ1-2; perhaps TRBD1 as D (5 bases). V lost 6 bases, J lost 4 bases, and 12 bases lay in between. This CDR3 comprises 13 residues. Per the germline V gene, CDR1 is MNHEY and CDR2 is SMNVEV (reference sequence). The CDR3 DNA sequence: TGTGCCAGCAGCCGCAGGGATGGCTATGGCTACACCTTC. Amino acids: CASSRRDGYGYTF.

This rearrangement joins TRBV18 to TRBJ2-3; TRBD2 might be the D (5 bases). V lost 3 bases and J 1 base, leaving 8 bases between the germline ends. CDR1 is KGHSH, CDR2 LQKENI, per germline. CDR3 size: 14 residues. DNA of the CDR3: TGTGCCAGCTCACCGACTACAGGCACAGATACGCAGTATTTT. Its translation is CASSPTTGTDTQYF.

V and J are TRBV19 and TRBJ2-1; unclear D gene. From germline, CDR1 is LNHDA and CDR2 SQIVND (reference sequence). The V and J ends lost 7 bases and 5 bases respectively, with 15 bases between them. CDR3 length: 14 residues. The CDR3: CASTFAALNNEQFF. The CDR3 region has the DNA TGTGCCAGTACCTTCGCGGCACTCAACAATGAGCAGTTCTTC.

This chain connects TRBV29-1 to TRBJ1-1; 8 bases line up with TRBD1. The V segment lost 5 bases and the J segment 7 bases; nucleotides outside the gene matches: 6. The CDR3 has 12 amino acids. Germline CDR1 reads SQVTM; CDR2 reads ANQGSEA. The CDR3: CSVSLQGGEAFF. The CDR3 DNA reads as TGCAGCGTTTCCCTACAGGGGGGTGAAGCTTTCTTT.

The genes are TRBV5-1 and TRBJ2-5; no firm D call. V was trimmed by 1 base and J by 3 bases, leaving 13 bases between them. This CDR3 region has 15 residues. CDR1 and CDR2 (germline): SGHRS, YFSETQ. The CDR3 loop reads CASSLSSPFKETQYF. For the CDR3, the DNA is TGCGCCAGCAGCTTGAGTTCTCCCTTTAAAGAGACCCAGTACTTC.

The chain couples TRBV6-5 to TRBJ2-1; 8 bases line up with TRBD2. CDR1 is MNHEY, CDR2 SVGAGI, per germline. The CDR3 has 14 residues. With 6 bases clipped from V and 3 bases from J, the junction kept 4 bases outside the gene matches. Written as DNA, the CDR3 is TGTGCCAGCAGGGGAAGCGGGGGCTACAATGAGCAGTTCTTC. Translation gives CASRGSGGYNEQFF.

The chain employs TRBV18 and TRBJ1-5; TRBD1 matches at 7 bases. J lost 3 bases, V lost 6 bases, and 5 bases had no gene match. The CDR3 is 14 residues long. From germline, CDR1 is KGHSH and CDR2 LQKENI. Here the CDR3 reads CASSLDRVNQPQHF. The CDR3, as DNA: TGTGCCAGCTCTCTAGACAGGGTCAATCAGCCCCAGCATTTT.

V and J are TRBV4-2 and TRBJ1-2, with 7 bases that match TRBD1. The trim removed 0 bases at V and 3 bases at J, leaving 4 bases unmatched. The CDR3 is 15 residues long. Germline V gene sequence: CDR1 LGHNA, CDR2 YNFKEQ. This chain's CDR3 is CASSQERDRDYGYTF. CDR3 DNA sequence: TGTGCCAGCAGCCAAGAGCGTGACAGGGACTATGGCTACACCTTC.

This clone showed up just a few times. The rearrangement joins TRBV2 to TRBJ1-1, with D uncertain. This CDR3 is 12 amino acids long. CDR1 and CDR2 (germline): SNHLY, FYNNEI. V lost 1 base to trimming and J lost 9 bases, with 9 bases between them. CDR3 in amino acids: CASSEGPRKAFF. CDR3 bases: TGTGCCAGCAGTGAAGGACCGCGAAAAGCTTTCTTT.

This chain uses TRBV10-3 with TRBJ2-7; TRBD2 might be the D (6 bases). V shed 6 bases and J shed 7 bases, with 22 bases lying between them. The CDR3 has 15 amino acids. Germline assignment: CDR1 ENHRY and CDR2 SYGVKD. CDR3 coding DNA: TGTGCCATCAGGGATATAGCGGCCGCAAAGGGGGAGCAGTACTTC. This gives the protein CAIRDIAAAKGEQYF.

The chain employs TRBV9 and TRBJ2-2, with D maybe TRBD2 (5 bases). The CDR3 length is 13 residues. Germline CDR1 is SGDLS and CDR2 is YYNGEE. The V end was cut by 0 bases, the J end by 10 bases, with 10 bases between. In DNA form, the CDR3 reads TGTGCCAGCAGCGTAGTGGCGGGTCAGGAGCTGTTTTTT. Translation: CASSVVAGQELFF.

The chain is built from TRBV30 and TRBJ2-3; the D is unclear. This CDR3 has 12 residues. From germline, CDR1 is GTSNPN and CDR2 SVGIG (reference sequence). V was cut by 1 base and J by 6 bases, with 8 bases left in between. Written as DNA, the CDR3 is TGTGCCTGGAGTGAAGTAAGGGATACGCAGTATTTT. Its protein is CAWSEVRDTQYF.

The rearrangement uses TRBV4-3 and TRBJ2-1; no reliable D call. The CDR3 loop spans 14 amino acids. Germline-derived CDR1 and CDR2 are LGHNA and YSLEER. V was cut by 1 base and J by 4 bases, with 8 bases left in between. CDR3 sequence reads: CASSQGIDYNEQFF. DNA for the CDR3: TGCGCCAGCAGCCAAGGGATCGATTACAATGAGCAGTTCTTC.